This T cell receptor beta chain was recovered during a study of cytomegalovirus exposure and HLA in healthy donors. Study as a whole: Across 350 to 500 genotyped donors, about 80% landed in the Caucasian-associated ancestry cluster.

Deletions cut 0 bases from V and 8 bases from J, with 8 bases between. The CDR3 is 12 amino acids. Germline loops: CDR1 SGHRS, CDR2 YFSETQ. On this clone: No antigen is known for it.

PCR primers comprised 60 Vbeta and 13 Jbeta primers. Generated by immunoSEQ multiplex PCR, the TCRdb table keeps only in-frame clones and is missing some. The table records over 120,000 clones, more than 75% of them present only once. Study-level findings and limits: Solely CMV serostatus was available to characterize immune exposure. Later on, an analysis tied some 17,000 TCR beta sequences to HLA alleles at 0.05 false discovery rate.

The sequence came from a woman between 18 and 29 years old in good health and CMV-seropositive. This chain uses TRBV5-1 with TRBJ1-2; weak D call: TRBD1 (6 bases). The sequenced material came from PBMCs. In DNA form, the CDR3 reads TGCGCCAGCAGCTTGGGTGGGGGCGGCTACACCTTC. This encodes CASSLGGGGYTF.